This T cell receptor (beta chain) stems from a study of cytomegalovirus exposure and HLA in healthy donors. The PCR ran on 60 Vbeta and 13 Jbeta primers. The repertoire was sequenced with immunoSEQ multiplex PCR; TCRdb's copy has only in-frame clones and lacks some. Here the sample spans 150,000 to 190,000 clones, approximately 84% being singletons. Remarks on this clone: Its antigen is still unknown.

The study's findings and limits: Specific recognition of CMV antigens was confirmed in vitro for a few chains (all CMV-associated).

The TCR comes from a woman aged 18-29 years in good health and CMV-seronegative. The sequencing input was PBMCs.

The CDR3 nucleotides read TGTGCCAGCTTTAGGGGAAACACCGGGGAGCTGTTTTTT. It translates to CASFRGNTGELFF. The chain combines TRBV6-5 with TRBJ2-2; TRBD1 is a possible D gene (5 bases). The germline V gene encodes CDR1 MNHEY and CDR2 SVGAGI. V lost 8 bases and J lost 2, with 9 bases in between. This CDR3 spans 13 amino acids.